Below, 23 T cell receptor beta chains from the same sample are listed, as sequenced in a study of T-cell reconstitution after alpha-beta-depleted transplantation in children. The TCRbeta library was prepared with unique molecular identifiers. TCRdb recomputed calls from the PCR reads with MiXCR, one row per CDR3 protein. Of fewer than 750,000 distinct CDR3 sequences in the sample, roughly 23% were seen once. The sample consisted of PBMCs, mostly from graft donor cells, taken 360 days after TCRalphabeta/CD19-depleted stem cell transplant. These receptors were taken from a boy younger than two who had a stem cell transplant for acute myeloid leukemia, so the T cells may come from the graft donor.

V gene TRBV20-1 combines with J gene TRBJ2-3; no reliable D call. The V and J ends lost 0 bases and 5 bases respectively, with 12 bases between them. The CDR3 has 14 amino acids. Germline CDR1 DFQATT, CDR2 SNEGSKA (reference sequence). CDR3 DNA sequence: TGCAGTGCTAGAGACCGTGAGGCAGGAGATACGCAGTATTTT. Translated: CSARDREAGDTQYF.

This chain links TRBV12-3 or TRBV12-4 with TRBJ2-1; 9 bases fit TRBD2. Trimming took 5 bases from V and 2 from J; bases not matched to a gene: 7. The CDR3 extends over 16 amino acids. CDR3 residues: CASSGSGGYTYNEQFF. The CDR3 nucleotides read TGTGCCAGCAGTGGAAGCGGGGGGTACACCTACAATGAGCAGTTCTTC.

The rearrangement uses TRBV16 and TRBJ1-6; TRBD1 is a possible D gene (6 bases). The CDR3 is 15 amino acids. Germline CDR1 and CDR2: KGHSY and FQNENV. V lost 0 bases and J 7 bases, leaving 10 bases between the germline ends. CDR3 residues: CASSQSPGTNSPLHF. DNA for the CDR3: TGTGCCAGCAGCCAATCGCCAGGGACAAATTCACCCCTCCACTTT.

V usage is TRBV29-1 and J usage is TRBJ2-5; tentatively, D is TRBD2 (7 bases). Trimming removed 7 bases at V and 1 base at J, with 19 bases between. CDR1 is SQVTM, CDR2 ANQGSEA, per germline. The CDR3 spans 15 residues. The CDR3 protein is CSETTPRGGQETQYF. CDR3 in DNA: TGCAGCGAGACAACCCCGAGGGGGGGCCAAGAGACCCAGTACTTC.

The chain couples TRBV20-1 to TRBJ2-5, with TRBD2 matching over 7 bases. The CDR3 consists of 11 residues. CDR1 is DFQATT, CDR2 SNEGSKA, per germline (reference sequence). The CDR3 here is CSAGAVETQYF. The DNA for the CDR3 is TGCAGCGCGGGAGCTGTCGAGACCCAGTACTTC.

This clonotype came up a few times. The gene calls are TRBV29-1 and TRBJ1-1; D gene unclear. The germline V gene has CDR1 SQVTM and CDR2 ANQGSEA. The V gene lost 6 bases and the J gene lost 1 base, with 15 bases spanning the gap. The CDR3 loop spans 14 amino acids. CDR3 bases: TGCAGCGTCCGGATAAGGCTGGAGAACACTGAAGCTTTCTTT. It translates to CSVRIRLENTEAFF.

Regarding this clonotype: This may come from a read error, since a much larger clone is one base off. The chain employs TRBV7-6 and TRBJ2-1; no clear D gene. The CDR3 sequence is 13 residues long. V lost 1 base, J lost 3 bases, and 4 bases lay in between. Germline values: CDR1 SGHVS, CDR2 FNYEAQ. The CDR3 region has the DNA TGTGCCAGCAGCTTAGAGGACTACAATGAGCAGTTCTTC. Residues: CASSLEDYNEQFF.

This clonotype was detected only a few times. The chain links TRBV7-9 to TRBJ1-6; possible D gene TRBD1, 6 bases. The germline V and J ends were trimmed by 1 base and 8 bases, with 12 bases remaining between them. CDR1 and CDR2 (germline): SEHNR, FQNEAQ (reference sequence). The CDR3 sequence is 15 residues long. This CDR3 reads CASSLVQGQHSPLHF. The CDR3, as DNA: TGTGCCAGCAGCTTAGTACAGGGCCAACATTCACCCCTCCACTTT. The complete variable domain, with remaining parts taken from reference TRBV7-9 and TRBJ1-6, reads DTGVSQNPRHKITKRGQNVTFRCDPISEHNRLYWYRQTLGQGPEFLTYFQNEAQLEKSRLLSDRFSAERPKGSFSTLEIQRTEQGDSAMYLCASSLVQGQHSPLHFGNGTRLTVT.

There are a few counts of this clonotype. J is TRBJ2-3 and V is TRBV29-1; 8 bases match TRBD2. V lost 5 bases and J lost 2; bases outside the gene matches: 3. CDR1 is SQVTM and CDR2 is ANQGSEA in the germline V gene. The CDR3 has 13 amino acids. CDR3: CSVTSGYTDTQYF. The CDR3 DNA reads as TGCAGCGTTACTAGCGGTTACACAGATACGCAGTATTTT.

This clonotype was observed a few times. The rearrangement links TRBV5-1 to TRBJ1-4, with unresolved D. Deletions cut 0 bases from V and 8 bases from J, with 20 bases between. Germline CDR1 SGHRS, CDR2 YFSETQ. There are 17 residues in the CDR3. The CDR3 sequence: CASSLGSGPGDGEKLFF. The DNA for the CDR3 is TGCGCCAGCAGCTTGGGTTCAGGCCCGGGTGACGGAGAAAAACTGTTTTTT.

The V and J genes are TRBV5-1 and TRBJ1-1; unclear D gene. V was clipped by 0 bases and J by 6 bases, with 18 bases between them. The germline V gene has CDR1 SGHRS and CDR2 YFSETQ. The CDR3 is 16 amino acids. CDR3 DNA sequence: TGCGCCAGCAGCTTGGCCCCCCTCTGGGGTAGGGCTGAAGCTTTCTTT. This gives the protein CASSLAPLWGRAEAFF.

This clonotype appeared a few times. The genes are TRBV27 and TRBJ2-7; the D is unclear. Looked up from germline, CDR1 is MNHEY and CDR2 is SMNVEV (reference sequence). V was shortened by 4 bases and J by 4 bases, with 17 bases between the two germline ends. This CDR3 has 15 residues. The CDR3 DNA reads TGTGCCAGCAGTTCCCCGGCAGCTTACCCTTACGAGCAGTACTTC. It yields the protein CASSSPAAYPYEQYF.

This clonotype was counted many times. The J gene is TRBJ1-4, the V gene TRBV29-1; D is unresolved. Trimming shortened V by 3 bases and J by 10 bases, and 9 bases separated the two germline ends. The CDR3 is made up of 11 amino acids. CDR1 and CDR2 (germline): SQVTM, ANQGSEA. DNA for the CDR3: TGCAGCGTTGAGAGTTCGGGAAAACTGTTTTTT. It translates to CSVESSGKLFF.

This clonotype showed up just a few times. This chain connects TRBV7-7 to TRBJ2-1; 9 bases are a match to TRBD1. Looked up from germline, CDR1 is SSHAT and CDR2 is FNYEAQ (reference sequence). The CDR3 covers 15 residues. V shed 10 bases, J shed 9 bases, and the junction held 16 bases outside the gene matches. The CDR3 DNA follows: TGTGCCACGATCGGGACAGGGACCAAACGGGGTGAGCAGTTCTTC. Translated: CATIGTGTKRGEQFF.

Only a few counts were recorded for this clonotype. The chain has TRBV29-1 and TRBJ2-1, with 7 positions matching TRBD1. Germline assignment: CDR1 SQVTM and CDR2 ANQGSEA. The V and J ends lost 0 bases and 4 bases, in that order; junction bases with no gene match: 6. The CDR3 sequence is 15 residues long. In nucleotides, the CDR3 is TGCAGCGTTGAAGAGAGGGACAGAGCGTACAATGAGCAGTTCTTC. Residues: CSVEERDRAYNEQFF.

This clonotype was seen many times. The rearrangement joins TRBV29-1 to TRBJ2-1; 7 nucleotides match TRBD2. The CDR3 spans 13 residues. The germline CDR1 and CDR2 sequences are SQVTM and ANQGSEA. V trimming: 8 bases; J trimming: 0 bases; junction bases outside the gene matches: 4. CDR3 sequence: CSSAGYSYNEQFF. The CDR3 nucleotides are TGCAGCTCAGCGGGGTACTCCTACAATGAGCAGTTCTTC.

The chain links TRBV20-1 to TRBJ2-7; tentatively, D is TRBD1 or TRBD2 (5 bases each). Germline CDR1 reads DFQATT; CDR2 reads SNEGSKA (reference sequence). V dropped 6 bases and J dropped 5 bases, with 17 bases sitting between them. This CDR3 is built from 13 residues. The CDR3 is CSAVVAGSDEQYF. CDR3 in DNA: TGCAGTGCCGTGGTCGCAGGGAGCGACGAGCAGTACTTC.

This clonotype was recorded at least ten times. This chain joins TRBV20-1 and TRBJ2-3, with TRBD2 matching over 12 bases. Trimming removed 5 bases from V and 2 bases from J; junction bases left unmatched: 14. CDR1 and CDR2 from the germline V gene are DFQATT and SNEGSKA (reference sequence). The CDR3 contains 18 residues. CDR3 sequence (DNA): TGCAGTGCTCGAGCTCTAGCGGGGGGGCCAAAGCACACAGATACGCAGTATTTT. It translates to CSARALAGGPKHTDTQYF.

This clonotype was recorded many times. V is TRBV20-1 and J is TRBJ1-3; no definite D call. In germline, CDR1 is DFQATT, CDR2 SNEGSKA (reference sequence). V lost 5 bases and J lost 4, with 9 bases in between. The CDR3 consists of 12 residues. CDR3 nucleotide sequence: TGCAGTGCTGTTGGGCCGGGAAACACCATATATTTT. It codes for CSAVGPGNTIYF.

J is TRBJ2-1 and V is TRBV4-1; D remains unclear. CDR3 size: 12 residues. CDR1 MGHRA and CDR2 YSYEKL come from the germline V gene. V lost 4 bases and J 9 bases, leaving 10 bases between the germline ends. Here the CDR3 reads CASSPYYVEQFF. The CDR3, as DNA: TGCGCCAGCAGCCCCTACTACGTTGAGCAGTTCTTC.

This clonotype was counted many times. The V and J genes are TRBV19 and TRBJ1-1; 8 nucleotides line up with TRBD1. V gave up 7 bases and J gave up 5 bases; unmatched junction bases: 12. Germline V gene sequence: CDR1 LNHDA, CDR2 SQIVND (reference sequence). This CDR3 has 15 amino acids. Here the CDR3 DNA reads TGTGCCAGTACCCCACCGGGGAACAGGGGGACTGAAGCTTTCTTT. Its protein product is CASTPPGNRGTEAFF.

This chain links TRBV15 with TRBJ1-2; D possibly corresponds to TRBD1 (6 bases). Germline CDR1 is LNHNV and CDR2 is YYDKDF (reference sequence). CDR3 length: 15 residues. The V and J ends lost 9 bases and 7 bases respectively, with 24 bases between them. The CDR3 here is CATHHRAGAAGGYTF. The CDR3 nucleotides read TGTGCCACACATCATCGTGCAGGGGCAGCTGGTGGCTACACCTTC.

This clonotype was observed many times. The gene calls are TRBV12-3 or TRBV12-4 and TRBJ2-1; 10 bases fit TRBD1. CDR3 length: 13 amino acids. Germline trimming cut 7 bases from V and 4 bases from J; bases unmatched to any gene: 1. The CDR3 loop reads CASTGQGYNEQFF. In nucleotides, the CDR3 is TGTGCCAGCACGGGACAGGGGTACAATGAGCAGTTCTTC.